These T cell receptor beta chains were read from a single sample in a study of blood T cell repertoires in COVID-19. The assay was immunoSEQ multiplex PCR, and TCRdb's table has in-frame clones only and misses some. The sample has 300,000 to 400,000 clones, 90% seen once; the top ten hold around 2.5%. The sample consisted of PBMCs or T cells enriched from blood (not recorded which). These receptors all stem from a man aged 55 to 69 who had recovered from COVID-19. Both conserved end residues are part of each CDR3.

V: TRBV14; CDR3: CASSHRDSHGLRARLGATF
V: TRBV29-1; CDR3: CSATHATSGNTIYF
V: TRBV5-6; CDR3: CASSLVQGPGEQYF
V: TRBV9; CDR3: CASSGTTGGDGNTIYF
V: TRBV5-8; CDR3: CASRKTGGTEAFF
V: TRBV4-2; CDR3: CASSQERGSMNTEAFF
V: TRBV7-9; CDR3: CASSWVGLAVPYNEQFF
V: TRBV10-3; CDR3: CAISEIAAGELFF
V: TRBV3-1/TRBV3-2; CDR3: CASSQGGRMNTEAFF
V: TRBV7-9; CDR3: CASSRGEWGYTF
V: TRBV27; CDR3: CASSPWTALGNEQFF
V: TRBV29-1; CDR3: CSVGTGYYGYTF
V: TRBV19; CDR3: CASSPGLAGGEQFF
V: TRBV7-9; CDR3: CASSYLTRGLYSPLHF
V: TRBV29-1; CDR3: CSVTRTGSGSGNTIYF
V: TRBV5-8; CDR3: CASRSRDRLAKNIQYF
V: TRBV21-1; CDR3: CASSKRYGQGLAEAFF
V: TRBV11-3; CDR3: CASSLKARGRQYNEQFF
V: TRBV18; CDR3: CASSPRAGANNEQFF
V: TRBV14; CDR3: CASSQWGQPYEQYF
V: TRBV6-5; CDR3: CASKGKGTDTDTQYF
V: TRBV7-2; CDR3: CASSSSGRAKGGEQFF
V: TRBV5-4; CDR3: CASSLSGTRGYTF
V: TRBV14; CDR3: CASSLSNTGELFF
V: TRBV14; CDR3: CASSQGREAFATNEKLFF
V: TRBV30; CDR3: CAWSRYTEAFF
V: TRBV6-5; CDR3: CASSGTLNGEKLFF
V: TRBV6-2/TRBV6-3; CDR3: CASSSMGQGAHYEQYF
V: TRBV7-2; CDR3: CASIHVAGDLKNTGELFF